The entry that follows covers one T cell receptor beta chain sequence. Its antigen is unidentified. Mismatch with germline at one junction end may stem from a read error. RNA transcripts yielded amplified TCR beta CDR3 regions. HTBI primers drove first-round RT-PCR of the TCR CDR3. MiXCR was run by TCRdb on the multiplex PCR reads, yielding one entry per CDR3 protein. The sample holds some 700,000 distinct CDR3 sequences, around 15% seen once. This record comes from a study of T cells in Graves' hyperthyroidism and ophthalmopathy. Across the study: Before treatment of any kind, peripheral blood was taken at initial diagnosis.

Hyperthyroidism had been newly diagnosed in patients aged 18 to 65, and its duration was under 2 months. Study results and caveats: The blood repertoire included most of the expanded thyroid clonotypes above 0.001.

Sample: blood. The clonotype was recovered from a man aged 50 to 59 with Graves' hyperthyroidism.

The CDR3 region is CSSSQDPGLGDEQYF. CDR3 nucleotides: TGTTCCAGCAGCCAAGATCCGGGACTAGGGGACGAGCAGTACTTC. This chain connects TRBV3-1 to TRBJ2-7; TRBD2 matches at 8 bases. CDR3 length equals 15 residues. Germline lookup yields CDR1 LGHDT and CDR2 YNNKEL (reference sequence).